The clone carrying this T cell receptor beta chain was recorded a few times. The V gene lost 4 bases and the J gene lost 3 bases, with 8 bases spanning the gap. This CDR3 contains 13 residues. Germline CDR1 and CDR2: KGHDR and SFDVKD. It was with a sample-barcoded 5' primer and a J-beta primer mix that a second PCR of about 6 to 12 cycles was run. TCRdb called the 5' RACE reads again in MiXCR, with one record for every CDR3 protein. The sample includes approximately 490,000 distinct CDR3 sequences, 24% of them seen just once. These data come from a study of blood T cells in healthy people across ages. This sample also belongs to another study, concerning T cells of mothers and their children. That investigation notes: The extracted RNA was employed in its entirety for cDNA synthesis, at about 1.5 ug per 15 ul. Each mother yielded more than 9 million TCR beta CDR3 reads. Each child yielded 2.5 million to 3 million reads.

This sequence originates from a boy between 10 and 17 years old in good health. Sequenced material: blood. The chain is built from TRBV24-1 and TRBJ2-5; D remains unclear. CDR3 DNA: TGTGCCACCAGTGACCTAAACGAAGAGACCCAGTACTTC. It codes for CATSDLNEETQYF.